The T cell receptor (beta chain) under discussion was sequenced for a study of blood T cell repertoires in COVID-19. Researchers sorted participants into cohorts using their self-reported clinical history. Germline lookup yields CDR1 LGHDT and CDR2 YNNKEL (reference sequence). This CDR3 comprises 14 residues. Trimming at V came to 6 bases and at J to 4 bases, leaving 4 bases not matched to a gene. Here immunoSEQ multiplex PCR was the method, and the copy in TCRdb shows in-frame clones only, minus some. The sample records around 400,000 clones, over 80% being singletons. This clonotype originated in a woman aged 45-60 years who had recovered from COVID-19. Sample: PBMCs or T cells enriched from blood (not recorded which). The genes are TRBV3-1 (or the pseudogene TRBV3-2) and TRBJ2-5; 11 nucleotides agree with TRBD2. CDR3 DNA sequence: TGTGCCAGCAGGCTGACTAGCGGGGCAGAGACCCAGTACTTC. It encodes CASRLTSGAETQYF.